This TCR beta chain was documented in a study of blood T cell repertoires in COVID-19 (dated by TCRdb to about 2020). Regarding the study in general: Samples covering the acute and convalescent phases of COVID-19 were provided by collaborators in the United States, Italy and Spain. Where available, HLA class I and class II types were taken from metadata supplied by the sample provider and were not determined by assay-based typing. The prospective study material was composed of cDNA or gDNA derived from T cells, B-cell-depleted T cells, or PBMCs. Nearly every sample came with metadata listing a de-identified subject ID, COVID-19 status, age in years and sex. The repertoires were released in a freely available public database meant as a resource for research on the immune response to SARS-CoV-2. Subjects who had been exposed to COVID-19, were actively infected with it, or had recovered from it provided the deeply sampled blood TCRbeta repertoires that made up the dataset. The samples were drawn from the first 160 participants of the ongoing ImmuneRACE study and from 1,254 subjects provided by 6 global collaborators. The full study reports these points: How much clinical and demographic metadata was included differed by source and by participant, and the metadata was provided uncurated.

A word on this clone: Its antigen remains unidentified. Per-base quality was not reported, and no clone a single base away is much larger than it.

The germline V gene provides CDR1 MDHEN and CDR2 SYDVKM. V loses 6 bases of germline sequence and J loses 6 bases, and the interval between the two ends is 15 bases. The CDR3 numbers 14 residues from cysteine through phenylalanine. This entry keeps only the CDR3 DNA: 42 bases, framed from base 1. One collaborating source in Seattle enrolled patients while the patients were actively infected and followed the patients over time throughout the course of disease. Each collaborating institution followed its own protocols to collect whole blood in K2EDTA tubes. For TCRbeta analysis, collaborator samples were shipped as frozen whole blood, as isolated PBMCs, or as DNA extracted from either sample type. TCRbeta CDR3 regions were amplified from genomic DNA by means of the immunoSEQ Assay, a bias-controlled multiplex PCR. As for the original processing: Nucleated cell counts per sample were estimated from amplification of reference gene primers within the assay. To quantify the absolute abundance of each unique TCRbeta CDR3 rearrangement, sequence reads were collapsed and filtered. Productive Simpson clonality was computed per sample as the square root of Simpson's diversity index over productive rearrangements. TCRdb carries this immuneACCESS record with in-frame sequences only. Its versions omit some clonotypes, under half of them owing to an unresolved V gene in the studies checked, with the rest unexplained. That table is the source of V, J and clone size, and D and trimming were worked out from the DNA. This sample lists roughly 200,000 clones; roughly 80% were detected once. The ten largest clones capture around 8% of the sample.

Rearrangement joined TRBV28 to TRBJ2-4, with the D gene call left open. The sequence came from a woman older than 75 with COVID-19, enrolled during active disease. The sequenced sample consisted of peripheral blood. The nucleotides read TGTGCCAGCAGCCCCGTACAGCCGTCAAACATTCAGTACTTC. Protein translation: CASSPVQPSNIQYF.